A single sample is the source of the 27 T cell receptor beta chains below, sequenced in a study of blood T cell repertoires in COVID-19. TCRdb keeps only in-frame clones here, not all; method: immunoSEQ multiplex PCR. The sample yields 350,000 to 400,000 clones, roughly 86% seen once. The material sequenced was PBMCs or T cells enriched from blood (not recorded which). These receptors were obtained from a man in his forties or fifties in a cohort exposed to, infected with or recovered from COVID-19 (not recorded which).

This chain uses TRBV19 with TRBJ2-1; TRBD2 agrees at 8 bases. The V segment lost 6 bases and the J segment 4 bases; nucleotides outside the gene matches: 11. CDR1 and CDR2 (germline): LNHDA, SQIVND (reference sequence). This CDR3 contains 16 residues. The CDR3 reads CASRPPTGGPYNEQFF. The CDR3 DNA sequence: TGTGCCAGTAGACCCCCTACGGGAGGGCCGTACAATGAGCAGTTCTTC.

This sequence joins TRBV2 and TRBJ1-4; 8 nucleotides agree with TRBD1. V dropped 10 bases and J dropped 8; count of bases not matched to a gene: 9. This CDR3 has 13 residues. Germline CDR1 is SNHLY and CDR2 is FYNNEI. CDR3 DNA sequence: TGTGCCACGAACCGGGACAGGAGGGAAAAACTGTTTTTT. It is translated as CATNRDRREKLFF.

The chain recombines TRBV3-1 (or the pseudogene TRBV3-2) with TRBJ1-5, with D unclear. CDR1 is LGHDT, CDR2 YNNKEL, per germline (reference sequence). The CDR3 runs 14 residues. Trimming took 2 bases from V and 0 from J, leaving 5 bases between them. The CDR3 DNA follows: TGTGCCAGCAGCCAACAGGCTAGCAATCAGCCCCAGCATTTT. It encodes CASSQQASNQPQHF.

The chain joins TRBV5-1 to TRBJ1-3; the D gene is possibly TRBD1 (5 bases). The CDR3 covers 17 residues. Trimming cost V 0 bases and J 0 bases, with 13 bases left between them. CDR1 is SGHRS, CDR2 YFSETQ, per germline. This chain's CDR3 is CASSLEGRAYSGNTIYF. The CDR3 DNA reads as TGCGCCAGCAGCTTGGAAGGCAGGGCTTACTCTGGAAACACCATATATTTT.

V and J are TRBV30 and TRBJ2-5, with 9 bases aligning to TRBD1. CDR1 and CDR2 (germline): GTSNPN, SVGIG (reference sequence). V was pared by 0 bases and J by 5 bases, with 1 base of the junction left unmatched. The CDR3 has 13 residues. The CDR3 sequence: CAWSVGTGETQYF. The CDR3 DNA reads TGTGCCTGGAGTGTAGGGACAGGGGAGACCCAGTACTTC. Full variable domain (missing parts from reference TRBV30 and TRBJ2-5): SQTIHQWPATLVQPVGSPLSLECTVEGTSNPNLYWYRQAAGRGLQLLFYSVGIGQISSEVPQNLSASRPQDRQFILSSKKLLLSDSGFYLCAWSVGTGETQYFGPGTRLLVL.

J is TRBJ1-1 and V is TRBV18; perhaps TRBD1 as D (5 bases). The CDR3 spans 16 residues. Germline values: CDR1 KGHSH, CDR2 LQKENI. V lost 5 bases, J lost 4 bases, and 20 bases lay in between. In nucleotides, the CDR3 is TGTGCCAGCTCATCCTTCCGGGGGGTCGGAGGCACTGAAGCTTTCTTT. It translates to CASSSFRGVGGTEAFF.

The V call is TRBV30, the J call TRBJ2-1; 7 bases are a match to TRBD1. The germline V gene has CDR1 GTSNPN and CDR2 SVGIG (reference sequence). The V and J ends lost 0 bases and 0 bases, in that order; junction bases with no gene match: 5. The CDR3 covers 16 residues. DNA for the CDR3: TGTGCCTGGAGTGTCCGACAGGGCAGCTCCTACAATGAGCAGTTCTTC. It specifies CAWSVRQGSSYNEQFF.

V and J are TRBV5-6 and TRBJ1-1, with TRBD1 identical over 8 bases. Germline assignment: CDR1 SGHDT and CDR2 YYEEEE. CDR3 length: 14 residues. Unmatched junction bases numbered 8, after V lost 6 bases and J lost 4 bases. The chain's CDR3 is CASTGQGGFTEAFF. CDR3 nucleotide sequence: TGTGCCAGCACCGGACAGGGTGGTTTCACTGAAGCTTTCTTT. The variable domain in full, completed from reference TRBV5-6 and TRBJ1-1, reads DAGVTQSPTHLIKTRGQQVTLRCSPKSGHDTVSWYQQALGQGPQFIFQYYEEEERQRGNFPDRFSGHQFPNYSSELNVNALLLGDSALYLCASTGQGGFTEAFFGQGTRLTVV.

The J gene is TRBJ2-1, the V gene TRBV6-1; 8 nucleotides match TRBD2. This CDR3 region has 16 residues. From germline, CDR1 is MNHNS and CDR2 SASEGT. The J segment lost 4 bases and the V segment lost 4 bases, leaving 9 bases of the junction unmatched. CDR3 sequence: CASSVISGREYNEQFF. The CDR3 DNA is TGTGCCAGCAGTGTAATCAGCGGGAGAGAGTACAATGAGCAGTTCTTC.

The CDR3 DNA reads as TGTGCCAGTAGTATAGTGGGGACTAGCGGAACCTACGAGCAGTACTTC. Translated, it gives CASSIVGTSGTYEQYF. The chain carries TRBV19 and TRBJ2-7; 11 bases agree with TRBD2. Germline CDR1 is LNHDA and CDR2 is SQIVND (reference sequence). The CDR3 runs 16 residues. V shed 1 base and J 2 bases; nucleotides not matched to a gene: 4.

V is TRBV4-1 and J is TRBJ2-5; TRBD2 might be the D (5 bases). The V gene's germline CDR1 is MGHRA and CDR2 YSYEKL. V lost 0 bases to trimming and J lost 2 bases, with 10 bases between them. CDR3 length: 15 residues. The CDR3 bases are TGCGCCAGCAGCCAAGATTTCCGGACTCAAGAGACCCAGTACTTC. Translating it yields CASSQDFRTQETQYF.

V gene TRBV6-1 combines with J gene TRBJ1-1; 7 nucleotides line up with TRBD1. After removal of 2 bases from V and 6 bases from J, the junction contained 21 bases not matched to a gene. The CDR3 extends over 19 amino acids. CDR1 MNHNS and CDR2 SASEGT come from the germline V gene. CDR3 nucleotide sequence: TGTGCCAGCAGTGAAATGACGGGGCTGAGAAGACAGGGTGGGGCTGAAGCTTTCTTT. As protein: CASSEMTGLRRQGGAEAFF.

This clone was seen once. V gene TRBV6-1 combines with J gene TRBJ2-2, with D maybe TRBD1 (6 bases). The V and J ends lost 4 bases and 2 bases respectively, with 14 bases between them. CDR3 length equals 16 residues. CDR1 is MNHNS and CDR2 is SASEGT in the germline V gene. DNA for the CDR3: TGTGCCAGCAGTGGGGCTGGGACACTCAACACCGGGGAGCTGTTTTTT. Translation: CASSGAGTLNTGELFF.

The chain joins TRBV30 to TRBJ1-2; D is perhaps TRBD1 (6 bases). From germline, CDR1 is GTSNPN and CDR2 SVGIG (reference sequence). V was shortened by 3 bases and J by 6 bases, with 14 bases between the two germline ends. This CDR3 comprises 13 residues. In DNA form, the CDR3 reads TGTGCCTGGAGCCACACAGGGAAAGATGGCTACACCTTC. Its translation: CAWSHTGKDGYTF.

The rearrangement uses TRBV5-1 and TRBJ2-3; 12 bases line up with TRBD2. The CDR3 extends over 15 amino acids. V lost 4 bases to trimming and J lost 5 bases; unmatched junction nucleotides: 5. The germline V gene encodes CDR1 SGHRS and CDR2 YFSETQ. Here the CDR3 reads CASSRLAGEKDTQYF. The CDR3 DNA reads TGCGCCAGCAGCCGACTAGCGGGAGAAAAAGATACGCAGTATTTT. Full variable domain (remainder filled in from reference TRBV5-1 and TRBJ2-3): KAGVTQTPRYLIKTRGQQVTLSCSPISGHRSVSWYQQTPGQGLQFLFEYFSETQRNKGNFPGRFSGRQFSNSRSEMNVSTLELGDSALYLCASSRLAGEKDTQYFGPGTRLTVL.

CDR3 amino acids: CASGLVLAGGNEQFF. CDR3 coding DNA: TGTGCTAGTGGTTTGGTACTAGCGGGAGGGAATGAGCAGTTCTTC. The chain uses TRBV12-5 and TRBJ2-1, with 13 bases lining up with TRBD2. The length of the CDR3 is 15 residues. Trimming cost V 0 bases and J 7 bases; bases outside gene matches: 0. Per the germline V gene, CDR1 is LGHNT and CDR2 is FRNRAP.

CDR3 DNA: TGTGCCAGCAGGGGAGGGGGGGGAGCGGTCTACAATGAGCAGTTCTTC. Its protein product is CASRGGGGAVYNEQFF. This chain links TRBV11-2 with TRBJ2-1, with a weak D call TRBD2 (7 bases). CDR3 length equals 16 residues. The V gene's germline CDR1 is SGHAT and CDR2 FQNNGV. V was shortened by 6 bases and J by 3 bases, with 18 bases between the two germline ends.

This sequence joins TRBV2 and TRBJ1-2; D is unresolved. The CDR3 length is 12 residues. Per the germline V gene, CDR1 is SNHLY and CDR2 is FYNNEI. The V gene lost 4 bases and the J gene lost 4 bases, with 7 bases spanning the gap. The DNA of the CDR3 is TGTGCCAGCAGTGGTATGAGCTATGGCTACACCTTC. Residues: CASSGMSYGYTF.

Turning to this clone: This CDR3 is also generated by other DNA sequences in the sample. V and J are TRBV18 and TRBJ1-1, with D tentatively TRBD1 (5 bases). The CDR3 runs to 13 residues. The V gene lost 3 bases and the J gene lost 1 base, with 6 bases spanning the gap. Germline V gene lookup returns CDR1 KGHSH and CDR2 LQKENI. The CDR3 sequence is CASSPGQNTEAFF. CDR3 bases: TGTGCCAGCTCACCCGGACAGAACACTGAAGCTTTCTTT.

This sequence joins TRBV7-2 and TRBJ2-2; TRBD1 matches 8 bases. V trimming: 2 bases; J trimming: 8 bases; junction bases outside the gene matches: 4. The CDR3 has 14 residues. Per the germline V gene, CDR1 is SGHTA and CDR2 is FQGNSA. The CDR3 DNA reads as TGTGCCAGCAGCTTAAATCAGGGGGCAGGGGAGCTGTTTTTT. Translating it yields CASSLNQGAGELFF.

As concerns this clone: The junction and the germline gene differ at one end; a read error may be behind it. CDR3 coding DNA: TGCGCCAGCAGCCCGCGGCCAGCCGGGGAGGGGAATGTGCAGTTCTTC. It codes for CASSPRPAGEGNVQFF. The genes are TRBV5-1 and TRBJ2-1; TRBD2 aligns across 7 bases. The V gene's germline CDR1 is SGHRS and CDR2 YFSETQ. CDR3 length: 16 residues.

The J gene is TRBJ1-4, the V gene TRBV6-5; 10 positions agree with TRBD1. CDR3 size: 14 residues. V was clipped by 8 bases and J by 6 bases; unmatched bases: 6. CDR1 MNHEY and CDR2 SVGAGI come from the germline V gene. CDR3 residues: CASARQGADEKLFF. The DNA of the CDR3 is TGTGCCAGCGCCCGACAGGGGGCTGATGAAAAACTGTTTTTT.

V usage is TRBV2 and J usage is TRBJ2-1, with unresolved D. Deletions cut 6 bases from V and 4 bases from J, with 4 bases between. The CDR3 is 11 residues long. The germline CDR1 and CDR2 sequences are SNHLY and FYNNEI. This CDR3 reads CASSVYNEQFF. In nucleotides, the CDR3 is TGTGCCAGCAGCGTTTACAATGAGCAGTTCTTC.

The CDR3, as DNA: TGCGCCAGCAGCTACGGGACTAGCGATCGCGAGCAGTACTTC. Protein: CASSYGTSDREQYF. This chain links TRBV5-1 with TRBJ2-7; 10 nucleotides align to TRBD2. V trimming: 3 bases; J trimming: 6 bases; junction bases outside the gene matches: 6. This CDR3 spans 14 amino acids. The germline V gene has CDR1 SGHRS and CDR2 YFSETQ.

V usage is TRBV28 and J usage is TRBJ2-1; TRBD2 agrees at 8 bases. The germline gives CDR1 MDHEN, CDR2 SYDVKM. The CDR3 length is 17 residues. The V and J ends lost 2 bases and 3 bases, in that order; junction bases with no gene match: 9. CDR3 loop: CASSLEASGWVYNEQFF. For the CDR3, the DNA is TGTGCCAGCAGTTTAGAGGCTAGCGGGTGGGTCTACAATGAGCAGTTCTTC. Variable domain in full (rest from reference TRBV28 and TRBJ2-1): DVKVTQSSRYLVKRTGEKVFLECVQDMDHENMFWYRQDPGLGLRLIYFSYDVKMKEKGDIPEGYSVSREKKERFSLILESASTNQTSMYLCASSLEASGWVYNEQFFGPGTRLTVL.

V and J are TRBV5-1 and TRBJ1-2; the D is unclear. The CDR3 is 15 amino acids. Germline V CDR1 and CDR2: SGHRS, YFSETQ. With 4 bases removed from V and 8 bases from J, the gap between germline ends came to 21 bases. CDR3 coding DNA: TGCGCCAGCAGCCCCCAGGACGCGGGAACTCGAGGCTACACCTTC. Its translation: CASSPQDAGTRGYTF.

V is TRBV3-1 (or the pseudogene TRBV3-2) and J is TRBJ2-2, with D maybe TRBD2 (6 bases). Germline V gene sequence: CDR1 LGHDT, CDR2 YNNKEL (reference sequence). The V gene lost 1 base and the J gene lost 7 bases, with 16 bases spanning the gap. The CDR3 has 16 amino acids. CDR3 coding DNA: TGTGCCAGCAGCCAAGGTTTCGGGAGTCCCGTCGGGGAGCTGTTTTTT. This sequence encodes CASSQGFGSPVGELFF.